Given below is one T cell receptor beta chain in context. Its antigen remains unknown. In germline, CDR1 is MNHEY, CDR2 SVGAGI. The CDR3 spans 14 residues. V lost 6 bases and J lost 6; bases outside the gene matches: 5. This sample was taken from a study of T cell responses to AZD1222 COVID-19 vaccine. Study results and caveats: Possibly, clonal diversity was underestimated; donors were largely white British and included more females. Dominant CD4 TCR responses targeted spike regions 160-218 and 743-854. Following two doses of AZD1222, Spike-specific TCR breadth and depth rose.

Profiling relied on immunoSEQ multiplex PCR, and the TCRdb table lists in-frame clones only, not all of them. The data show 120,000 or so clones, around 89% seen once. The chain links TRBV6-5 to TRBJ2-2, with 9 bases identical to TRBD1. This clonotype was obtained from an adult in good health. The sequencing used peripheral blood, collected on day 0 of MenACWY control vaccination. CDR3 DNA sequence: TGTGCCAGCAGCCCGGGACAGGGTTCCGGGGAGCTGTTTTTT. This sequence encodes CASSPGQGSGELFF.